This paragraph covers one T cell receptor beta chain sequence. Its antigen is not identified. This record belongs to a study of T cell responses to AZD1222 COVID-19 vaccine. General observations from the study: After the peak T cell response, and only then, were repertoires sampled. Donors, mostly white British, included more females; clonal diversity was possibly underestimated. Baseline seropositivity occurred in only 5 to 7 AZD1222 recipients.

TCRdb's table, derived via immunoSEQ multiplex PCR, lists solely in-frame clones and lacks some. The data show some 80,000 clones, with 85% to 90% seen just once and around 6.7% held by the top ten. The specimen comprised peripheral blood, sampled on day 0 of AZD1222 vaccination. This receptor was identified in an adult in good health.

The CDR3 loop is CASSRTGGDYGYTF. CDR3 sequence (DNA): TGTGCCAGTAGTCGGACAGGGGGCGACTATGGCTACACCTTC. This chain joins TRBV19 and TRBJ1-2; 11 positions agree with TRBD1. Germline loops: CDR1 LNHDA, CDR2 SQIVND (reference sequence). CDR3 size: 14 residues. Trimming cost V 5 bases and J 3 bases; bases outside gene matches: 2.